This T cell receptor (beta chain) was documented in a study of OX40 agonist ivuxolimab in advanced cancers. Germline-derived CDR1 and CDR2 are LNHDA and SQIVND (reference sequence). Trimming took 2 bases from V and 0 from J, leaving 19 bases between them. The CDR3 is 18 amino acids. Clones were read by immunoSEQ multiplex PCR, and TCRdb kept only the in-frame ones, dropping some. There are some 46,000 clones in the sample; about 80% occur only once, and 3% to 5% lies in the top ten. The chain combines TRBV19 with TRBJ1-1; no definite D call. The clonotype comes from an adult with an advanced solid tumor such as melanoma, head and neck, liver or kidney cancer. Sequences were derived from CD4+ or CD8+ T cells sorted from blood, sampled in a trial of the OX40 agonist ivuxolimab. This CDR3 reads CASSILGRRGRMNTEAFF. The DNA of the CDR3 is TGTGCCAGTAGTATATTAGGGCGACGTGGGCGCATGAACACTGAAGCTTTCTTT.